This is a list of T cell receptor beta chains from one sample in a study of CD8 T cells in Susac syndrome. In TCRdb, the immunoSEQ multiplex PCR reads were re-called with MiXCR into one record per CDR3 protein. The table has some 130,000 distinct CDR3 sequences, approximately 94% seen once. Sequencing used CD4+ T cells from PBMCs. These receptors all come from a human donor with multiple sclerosis. CDR3s leave out the opening cysteine and the closing phenylalanine or tryptophan.

TRBV7-2	TRBJ2-5	ASSLGGGPETQY
TRBV15	TRBJ2-7	ATSRVSGAGGRVSYEQY
TRBV4-1	TRBJ2-7	ASSRLPETGVYEQY
TRBV2	TRBJ2-7	ASRSSSGGLLAGEQY
TRBV12-3/TRBV12-4	TRBJ2-1	ASSLGRGSSYNEQF
TRBV29-1	TRBJ2-7	SVPPGLAGTPSSYEQY
TRBV27	TRBJ2-7	ASSLGPGDPYEQY
TRBV7-2	TRBJ2-7	ASSLQGQGHEQY
TRBV6-6	TRBJ1-3	ASMGTESGNTIY
TRBV25-1	TRBJ1-1	ASSEPRVGNTEAF
TRBV7-2	TRBJ2-3	ASSTIQGTQY
TRBV30	TRBJ1-1	AWSAVGTGPFYAF
TRBV6-5	TRBJ1-6	ASSSTLWGLYNSPLH
TRBV7-3	TRBJ1-1	ASSLFGQGNTEAF
TRBV7-9	TRBJ1-1	ASSLEVNTEAF
TRBV5-4	TRBJ2-7	ASSRVPGPNSYEQY
TRBV5-1	TRBJ1-2	ASSLLPQGRTIDGYT
TRBV7-8	TRBJ1-5	ASSNRDRDNQPQH
TRBV18	TRBJ2-5	ASSPDQGETQY
TRBV30	TRBJ1-1	AWSGGQVYTEAF
TRBV6-6	TRBJ1-5	ASSTRGNDQPQH
TRBV3-1	TRBJ1-6	ASSQGSENSPLH
TRBV10-2	TRBJ2-6	ASNADGWANVLT
TRBV5-6	TRBJ2-1	ASSAPGSGEQF
TRBV4-2	TRBJ1-1	ASSLWVGTNTEAF
TRBV10-3	TRBJ2-7	AISDQQGAYEQY
TRBV5-1	TRBJ2-7	ASSGGQGPSYEQY
TRBV25-1	TRBJ2-7	ASSAAGGNEQY
TRBV20-1	TRBJ1-5	SAYENFNQPQH
TRBV14	TRBJ2-1	ASDTDGVSYNEQF
TRBV6-5	TRBJ2-7	ASSYSGQTYEQY
TRBV6-2/TRBV6-3	TRBJ1-1	ASINGRQLITEAF
TRBV25-1	TRBJ2-1	ASSEMGQGAFDEQF
TRBV4-1	TRBJ2-2	ASSQQLAGLNTGELF
TRBV19	TRBJ2-5	ASSGQGAFETQY
TRBV7-3	TRBJ1-3	ASSSGTSGGNTIY
TRBV6-6	TRBJ2-1	ASTDRGSYNEQF